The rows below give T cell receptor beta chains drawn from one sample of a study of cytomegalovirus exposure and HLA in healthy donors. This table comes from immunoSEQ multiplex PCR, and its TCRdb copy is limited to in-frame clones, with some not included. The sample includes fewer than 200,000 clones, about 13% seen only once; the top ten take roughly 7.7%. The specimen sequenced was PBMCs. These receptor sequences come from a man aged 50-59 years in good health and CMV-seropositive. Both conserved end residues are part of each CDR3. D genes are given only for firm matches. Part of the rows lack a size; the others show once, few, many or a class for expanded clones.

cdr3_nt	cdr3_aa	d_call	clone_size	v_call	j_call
TGTGCCAGCATCGGAGCGGGGAGAGAGACCCAGTACTTC	CASIGAGRETQYF	TRBD2	-	TRBV7-2	TRBJ2-5
TGTGCCAGTAGAAGCGGGGACCCCTCCTACGAGCAGTACTTC	CASRSGDPSYEQYF	TRBD2	few	TRBV19	TRBJ2-7
TGTGCCAGCAGCTTAGGCCAGGGTGTAGGCGAGCAGTACTTC	CASSLGQGVGEQYF	-	few	TRBV11-3	TRBJ2-7
TGTGCCAGCTCACCTACAGGGTCCTTTGGCTACACCTTC	CASSPTGSFGYTF	-	few	TRBV18	TRBJ1-2
TGTGCCAGCGGTAGACAGAATACCGGGGAGCTGTTTTTT	CASGRQNTGELFF	-	-	TRBV14	TRBJ2-2
TGTGCCAGCAGTTTGCGGCAGCCGTTTGATAAACTGTTTTTT	CASSLRQPFDKLFF	-	-	TRBV27	TRBJ1-4
TGTGCCAGCAGCCCCAGACAGGGGTGGAACACTGAAGCTTTCTTT	CASSPRQGWNTEAFF	TRBD1	-	TRBV14	TRBJ1-1
TGCGCCAGCAGCTGGACAGGGGATATCAATCAGCCCCAGCATTTT	CASSWTGDINQPQHF	TRBD1	-	TRBV5-1	TRBJ1-5
TGTGCCTGGAGTGTTACATCTGGAAACACCATATATTTT	CAWSVTSGNTIYF	-	few	TRBV30	TRBJ1-3
TGTGCCAGCAGCGCCAGGGGGAACTATGGCTACACCTTC	CASSARGNYGYTF	TRBD1	-	TRBV9	TRBJ1-2
TGTGCCAGCACTCTGCGGGACCGGGGAGACACTGAAGCTTTCTTT	CASTLRDRGDTEAFF	-	-	TRBV6-6	TRBJ1-1
TGTGCCAGCAGCTTATTCGGCCGGGCCCAGTACTTC	CASSLFGRAQYF	-	few	TRBV7-9	TRBJ2-5
TGTGCCAGTGGGCGGGGGGGCCTCCAAGAGACCCAGTACTTC	CASGRGGLQETQYF	TRBD2	few	TRBV9	TRBJ2-5
TGCGCCAGCAGCTTACGGTCAGGGACAGCTATGATCTCCTACGAGCAGTACTTC	CASSLRSGTAMISYEQYF	TRBD1	few	TRBV5-1	TRBJ2-7
TGTGCCAGCAGCACCGACAGGGGAGGGAGAGAGACCCAGTACTTC	CASSTDRGGRETQYF	-	few	TRBV7-2	TRBJ2-5
TGTGCCAGCGGGGACCCTAGGGACAGGGGACAGTCCGAGCAGTACTTC	CASGDPRDRGQSEQYF	TRBD1	-	TRBV28	TRBJ2-7
TGTGCCAGTAGTTTGGCGGGGCGCAATGGCTACACCTTC	CASSLAGRNGYTF	-	few	TRBV19	TRBJ1-2
TGCGCCAGCAGCCGGGGACTACGGGGTGAGCAGTTCTTC	CASSRGLRGEQFF	TRBD2	-	TRBV4-3	TRBJ2-1
TGTGCCAGTAGTGGAAGGCGGGAAGGAGAAAAACTGTTTTTT	CASSGRREGEKLFF	-	-	TRBV19	TRBJ1-4
TGTGCCAGCAGCCGACTAGCGGTCTACGAGCAGTACTTC	CASSRLAVYEQYF	TRBD2	-	TRBV5-6	TRBJ2-7
TGTGCCAGCGCCCCCGGGGTAGGGAACATTCAGTACTTC	CASAPGVGNIQYF	-	few	TRBV6-5	TRBJ2-4
TGTGCCAGCAGCTTCGGACGGTCGGGGACTAATGAAAAACTGTTTTTT	CASSFGRSGTNEKLFF	-	few	TRBV5-4	TRBJ1-4
TGTGCCAGTAGTATAGGACTAGCGGGGGACGATACGCAGTATTTT	CASSIGLAGDDTQYF	TRBD2	-	TRBV19	TRBJ2-3
TGTGCCAGCAGCTACATAACAGGAACCTACGAGCAGTACTTC	CASSYITGTYEQYF	-	few	TRBV11-3	TRBJ2-7
TGTGCCTGCCAGCGGGCGGGGGGGCTTGGGGAGACCCAGTACTTC	CACQRAGGLGETQYF	TRBD2	-	TRBV30	TRBJ2-5
TGTGCCAGCAGCCTAACCGGGACAGGAGATGAAAAGGGGTACTTC	CASSLTGTGDEKGYF	TRBD1	-	TRBV11-3	TRBJ2-7
TGTGCCAGCAGCCGACAGATTAAAACAGATACGCAGTATTTT	CASSRQIKTDTQYF	-	few	TRBV28	TRBJ2-3
TGTGCCAGCAGTGTAGGGACAGGGTCAAACACCGGGGAGCTGTTTTTT	CASSVGTGSNTGELFF	TRBD1	few	TRBV2	TRBJ2-2
TGTGCCAGCAGCTTAGGCTGGAGCCCCAATGAGCAGTTCTTC	CASSLGWSPNEQFF	-	few	TRBV11-2	TRBJ2-1
TGTGCCACCAGCAGAGATATCCAGCGGGGGGCAGATACGCAGTATTTT	CATSRDIQRGADTQYF	TRBD2	few	TRBV15	TRBJ2-3
TGTGCCAGCAGCTCCCGACTAGCGGGGACCACAGATACGCAGTATTTT	CASSSRLAGTTDTQYF	TRBD2	few	TRBV13	TRBJ2-3
TGTGCCAGCAGTTACTCCTTGGGCAGGGGCCCCGGGGAGCTGTTTTTT	CASSYSLGRGPGELFF	-	-	TRBV6-6	TRBJ2-2
TGTGCCAGTAGTTATGCCGGTGCGAACACCGGGGAGCTGTTTTTT	CASSYAGANTGELFF	-	few	TRBV19	TRBJ2-2
TGTGCCAGCAGCCGTCGACTAGCGGGGTCACCCGCGAACACCGGGGAGCTGTTTTTT	CASSRRLAGSPANTGELFF	TRBD2	-	TRBV7-2	TRBJ2-2
TGTGCCAGCAAGTATGACGGGACAGGCGGCAATCAGCCCCAGCATTTT	CASKYDGTGGNQPQHF	TRBD1	few	TRBV28	TRBJ1-5
TGTGCCAGTAGTAGCGACAGGGTTCGTCAGCCCCAGCATTTT	CASSSDRVRQPQHF	TRBD1	few	TRBV19	TRBJ1-5
TGTGCCAGCAGTGGGCTAGCGGGGGTAGTTAGCACAGATACGCAGTATTTT	CASSGLAGVVSTDTQYF	TRBD2	-	TRBV2	TRBJ2-3
TGCGCCAGCAGCTTGGCACGGGAGGCCGGGGAGCTGTTTTTT	CASSLAREAGELFF	TRBD2	few	TRBV5-1	TRBJ2-2
TGTGCCAGCAGTTTACGGAGGGGGCGCTTGGAGACCCAGTACTTC	CASSLRRGRLETQYF	-	-	TRBV27	TRBJ2-5
TGCGCCAGCAGCTTGGCTAGGGACAGGGCCTTCTATGGCTACACCTTC	CASSLARDRAFYGYTF	TRBD1	-	TRBV5-1	TRBJ1-2
TGTGCCAGCAGCTTGGGACACAACTATGGCTACACCTTC	CASSLGHNYGYTF	-	few	TRBV5-4	TRBJ1-2
TGTGCCAGCAGCTTCCGGGACAGGGAACCCTATGGCTACACCTTC	CASSFRDREPYGYTF	TRBD1	few	TRBV5-6	TRBJ1-2
TGCGCCAGCAAGCAGGGTCTAAATGAAAAACTGTTTTTT	CASKQGLNEKLFF	-	few	TRBV5-1	TRBJ1-4